Reported below is one TCR beta chain. The data derive from a study of blood T cell repertoires in COVID-19. On the study more broadly: COVID-19 samples, acute and convalescent, were from the United States, Italy and Spain.

The study drew participants aged 18 to 89 years from about two dozen US areas. Either two negative PCRs, clearance, or symptom resolution qualified Cohort 3 donors as recovered. Looked up from germline, CDR1 is MNHEY and CDR2 is SVGAGI. CDR3 length equals 14 residues. The trim removed 5 bases at V and 7 bases at J, leaving 9 bases unmatched. Authors' analysis steps: For nucleated cells, counts were estimated from reference gene primer amplification. Clones were read by immunoSEQ multiplex PCR, and TCRdb kept only the in-frame ones, dropping some. The V and J calls and clone size come from that table; D and trimming were worked out from the DNA. The sample contains some 400,000 clones, 80% to 90% of which appear only once.

This chain links TRBV6-5 with TRBJ1-2; 8 nucleotides align to TRBD1. The specimen sequenced was PBMCs or T cells enriched from blood (not recorded which). The clonotype comes from a man aged 25-40 years who had recovered from COVID-19. The CDR3, as DNA: TGTGCCAGCAGTCTCGGACAGGGAGCATCTGGCTACACCTTC. It encodes CASSLGQGASGYTF.